This T cell receptor beta chain derives from a study of post-analysis software for immune sequencing data. Overall study results and limits: Strong co-clustering by F measure linked samples that shared a preparation batch. The study found significantly lower normalized Chao1 diversity in multiple sclerosis patients than in controls. About 5 TRBV segments were more frequent in patients than controls; TRBV5-6, TRBV5-1 and TRBV20-1 belonged to this group.

Tagging with unique molecular identifiers was a feature of the TCR beta cDNA libraries. There were roughly 0.95 to 11 million T cells, and approximately 480,000 cDNA molecules came from them. TCRdb called the PCR reads again in MiXCR, with one record for every CDR3 protein. The sample has more than 500,000 distinct CDR3 sequences, 34% seen once. This CDR3 region has 11 residues. Germline lookup yields CDR1 KGHDR and CDR2 SFDVKD. About this clonotype: Its specificity is unknown.

The sample comprised blood. This receptor was taken from a girl younger than 18 with multiple sclerosis. The V call is TRBV24-1, the J call TRBJ2-7, with D unresolved. The J call is uncertain, as TRBJ2-5 better fits the DNA end. The CDR3 region is CATSDEGTQYF. CDR3 in DNA: TGTGCCACCAGTGATGAAGGGACCCAGTACTTC.